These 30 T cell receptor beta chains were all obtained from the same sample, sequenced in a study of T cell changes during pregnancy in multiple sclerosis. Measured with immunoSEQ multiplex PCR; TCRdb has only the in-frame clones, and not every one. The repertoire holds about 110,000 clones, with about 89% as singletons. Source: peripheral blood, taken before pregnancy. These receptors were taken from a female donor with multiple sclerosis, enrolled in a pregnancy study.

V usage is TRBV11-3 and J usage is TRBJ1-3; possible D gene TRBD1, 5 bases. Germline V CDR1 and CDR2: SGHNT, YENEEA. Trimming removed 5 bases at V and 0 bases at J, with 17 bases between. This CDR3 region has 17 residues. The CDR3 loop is CASSAAQGRSSGNTIYF. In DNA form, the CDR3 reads TGTGCCAGCAGCGCCGCCCAGGGTAGAAGCTCTGGAAACACCATATATTTT.

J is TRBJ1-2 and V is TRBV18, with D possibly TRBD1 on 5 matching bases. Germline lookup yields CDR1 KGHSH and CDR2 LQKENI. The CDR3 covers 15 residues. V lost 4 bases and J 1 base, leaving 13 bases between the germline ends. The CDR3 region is CASSRGGPSNYGYTF. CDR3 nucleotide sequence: TGTGCCAGCTCACGCGGGGGACCGAGTAACTATGGCTACACCTTC.

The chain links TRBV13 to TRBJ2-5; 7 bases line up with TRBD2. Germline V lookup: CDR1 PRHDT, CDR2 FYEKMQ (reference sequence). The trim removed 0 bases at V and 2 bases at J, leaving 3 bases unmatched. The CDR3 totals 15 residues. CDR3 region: CASSLGVAGQETQYF. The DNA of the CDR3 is TGTGCCAGCAGCTTAGGGGTAGCGGGTCAAGAGACCCAGTACTTC.

In DNA, the CDR3 is TGCGCCAGCAGCCAAGAAGCGGCAGCCACCTATGGCTACACCTTC. It encodes CASSQEAAATYGYTF. The gene calls are TRBV4-3 and TRBJ1-2; D is ambiguous. V was pared by 0 bases and J by 4 bases, with 12 bases between. The germline gives CDR1 LGHNA, CDR2 YSLEER. The CDR3 totals 15 residues.

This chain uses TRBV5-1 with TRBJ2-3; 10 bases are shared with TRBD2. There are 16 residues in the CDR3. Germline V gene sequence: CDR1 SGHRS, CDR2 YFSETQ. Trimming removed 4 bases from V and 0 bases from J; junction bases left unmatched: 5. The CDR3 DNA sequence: TGCGCCAGCAGCAAGTCGACTAGCGGGAGCACAGATACGCAGTATTTT. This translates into CASSKSTSGSTDTQYF.

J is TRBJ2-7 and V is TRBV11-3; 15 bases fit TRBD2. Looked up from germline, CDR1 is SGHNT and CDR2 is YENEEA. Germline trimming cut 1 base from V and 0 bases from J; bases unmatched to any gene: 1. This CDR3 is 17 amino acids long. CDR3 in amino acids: CASSLGTSGRGSYEQYF. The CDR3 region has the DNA TGTGCCAGCAGCTTAGGGACTAGCGGGAGGGGCTCCTACGAGCAGTACTTC.

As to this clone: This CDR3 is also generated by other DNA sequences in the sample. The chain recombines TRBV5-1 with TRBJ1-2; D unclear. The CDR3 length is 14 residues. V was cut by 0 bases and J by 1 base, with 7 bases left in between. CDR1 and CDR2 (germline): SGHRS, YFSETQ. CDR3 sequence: CASSLGRGNYGYTF. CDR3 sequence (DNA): TGCGCCAGCAGCTTGGGCCGGGGTAACTATGGCTACACCTTC.

The CDR3 DNA follows: TGTGCCAGTAGTACCCTGGCGGGGTACACTGAAGCTTTCTTT. Translating it yields CASSTLAGYTEAFF. The rearrangement links TRBV19 to TRBJ1-1; D gene unclear. Looked up from germline, CDR1 is LNHDA and CDR2 is SQIVND (reference sequence). The V end was cut by 4 bases, the J end by 3 bases, with 12 bases between. This CDR3 contains 14 residues.

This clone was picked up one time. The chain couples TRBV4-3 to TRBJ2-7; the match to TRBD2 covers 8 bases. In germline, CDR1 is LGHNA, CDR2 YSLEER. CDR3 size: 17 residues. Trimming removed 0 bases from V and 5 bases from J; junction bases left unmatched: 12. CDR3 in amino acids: CASSQDPDWTSHHEQYF. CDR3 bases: TGCGCCAGCAGCCAAGATCCGGATTGGACTAGCCACCACGAGCAGTACTTC.

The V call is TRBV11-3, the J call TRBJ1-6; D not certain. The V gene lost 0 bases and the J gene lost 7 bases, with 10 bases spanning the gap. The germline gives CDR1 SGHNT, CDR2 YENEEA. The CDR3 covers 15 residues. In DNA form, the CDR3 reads TGTGCCAGCAGCTTAGATCCCGCACGGAATTCACCCCTCCACTTT. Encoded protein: CASSLDPARNSPLHF.

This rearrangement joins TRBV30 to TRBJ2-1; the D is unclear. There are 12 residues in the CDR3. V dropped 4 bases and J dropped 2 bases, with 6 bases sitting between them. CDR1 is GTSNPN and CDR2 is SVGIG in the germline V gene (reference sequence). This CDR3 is CAWKRAYNEQFF. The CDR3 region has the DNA TGTGCCTGGAAAAGAGCCTACAATGAGCAGTTCTTC.

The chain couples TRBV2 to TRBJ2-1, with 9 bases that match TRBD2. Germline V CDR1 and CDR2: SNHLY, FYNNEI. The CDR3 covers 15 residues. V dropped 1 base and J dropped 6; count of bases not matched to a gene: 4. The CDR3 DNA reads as TGTGCCAGCAGTGAAGAGCGGGGGGTTGGCAATGAGCAGTTCTTC. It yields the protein CASSEERGVGNEQFF.

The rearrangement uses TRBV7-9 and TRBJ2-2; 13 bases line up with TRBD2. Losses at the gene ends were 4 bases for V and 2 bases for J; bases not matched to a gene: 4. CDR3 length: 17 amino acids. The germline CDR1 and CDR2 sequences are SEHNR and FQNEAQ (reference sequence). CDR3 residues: CASSSGLAGLNTGELFF. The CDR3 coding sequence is TGTGCCAGCAGCTCGGGACTAGCGGGGTTAAACACCGGGGAGCTGTTTTTT.

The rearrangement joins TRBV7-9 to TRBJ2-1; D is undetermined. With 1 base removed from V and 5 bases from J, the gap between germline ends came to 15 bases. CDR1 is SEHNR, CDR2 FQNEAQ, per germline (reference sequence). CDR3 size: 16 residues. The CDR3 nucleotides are TGTGCCAGCAGCTTAGGGATTAGCTCACCTAACAATGAGCAGTTCTTC. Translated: CASSLGISSPNNEQFF. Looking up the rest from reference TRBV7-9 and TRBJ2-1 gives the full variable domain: DTGVSQNPRHKITKRGQNVTFRCDPISEHNRLYWYRQTLGQGPEFLTYFQNEAQLEKSRLLSDRFSAERPKGSFSTLEIQRTEQGDSAMYLCASSLGISSPNNEQFFGPGTRLTVL.

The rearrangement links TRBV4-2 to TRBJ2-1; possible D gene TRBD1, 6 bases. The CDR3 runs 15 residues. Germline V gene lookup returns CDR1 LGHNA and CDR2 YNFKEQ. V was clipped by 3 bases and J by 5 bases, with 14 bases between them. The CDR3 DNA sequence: TGTGCCAGCAGCCAGTACAGGGTCAGGGACAATGAGCAGTTCTTC. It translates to CASSQYRVRDNEQFF.

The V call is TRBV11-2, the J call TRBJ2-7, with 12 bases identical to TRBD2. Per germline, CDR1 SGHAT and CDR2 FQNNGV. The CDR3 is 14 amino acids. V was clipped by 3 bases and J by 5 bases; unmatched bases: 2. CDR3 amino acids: CASSLTSGGDEQYF. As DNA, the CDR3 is TGTGCCAGCAGCTTGACTAGCGGGGGCGACGAGCAGTACTTC.

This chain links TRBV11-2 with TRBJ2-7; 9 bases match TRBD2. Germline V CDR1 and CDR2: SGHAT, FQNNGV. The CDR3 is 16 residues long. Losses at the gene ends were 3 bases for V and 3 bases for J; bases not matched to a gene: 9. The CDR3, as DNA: TGTGCCAGCAGCTTTGGGGTAGCGGGAGACGGCTACGAGCAGTACTTC. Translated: CASSFGVAGDGYEQYF.

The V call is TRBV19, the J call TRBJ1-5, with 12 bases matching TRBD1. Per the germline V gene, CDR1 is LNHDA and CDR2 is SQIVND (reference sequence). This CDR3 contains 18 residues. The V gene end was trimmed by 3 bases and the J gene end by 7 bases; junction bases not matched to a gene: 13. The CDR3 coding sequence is TGTGCCAGTAGTATGGAGTGGGGGACAGGGGGCGTCGGGCAGCCCCAGCATTTT. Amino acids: CASSMEWGTGGVGQPQHF. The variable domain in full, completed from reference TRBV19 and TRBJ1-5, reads DGGITQSPKYLFRKEGQNVTLSCEQNLNHDAMYWYRQDPGQGLRLIYYSQIVNDFQKGDIAEGYSVSREKKESFPLTVTSAQKNPTAFYLCASSMEWGTGGVGQPQHFGDGTRLSIL.

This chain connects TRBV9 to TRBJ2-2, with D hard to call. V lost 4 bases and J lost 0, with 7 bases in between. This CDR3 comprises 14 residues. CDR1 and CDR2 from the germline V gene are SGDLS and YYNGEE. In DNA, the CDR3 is TGTGCCAGCAGCTTACAGTCGAACACCGGGGAGCTGTTTTTT. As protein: CASSLQSNTGELFF. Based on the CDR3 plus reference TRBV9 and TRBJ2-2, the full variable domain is DSGVTQTPKHLITATGQRVTLRCSPRSGDLSVYWYQQSLDQGLQFLIQYYNGEERAKGNILERFSAQQFPDLHSELNLSSLELGDSALYFCASSLQSNTGELFFGEGSRLTVL.

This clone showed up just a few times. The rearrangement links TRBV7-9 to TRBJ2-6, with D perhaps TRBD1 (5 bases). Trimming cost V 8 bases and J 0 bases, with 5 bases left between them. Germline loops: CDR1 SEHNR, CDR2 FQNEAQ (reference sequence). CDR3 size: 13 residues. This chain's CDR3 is CASGASGANVLTF. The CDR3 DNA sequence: TGTGCCAGCGGGGCCTCTGGGGCCAACGTCCTGACTTTC.

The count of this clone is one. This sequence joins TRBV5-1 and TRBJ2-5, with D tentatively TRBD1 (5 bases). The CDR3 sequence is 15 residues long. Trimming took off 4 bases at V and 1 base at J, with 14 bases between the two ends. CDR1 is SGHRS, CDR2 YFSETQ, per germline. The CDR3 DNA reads TGCGCCAGCAGCCGAAGCCAGGGCCCCCAAGAGACCCAGTACTTC. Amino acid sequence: CASSRSQGPQETQYF.

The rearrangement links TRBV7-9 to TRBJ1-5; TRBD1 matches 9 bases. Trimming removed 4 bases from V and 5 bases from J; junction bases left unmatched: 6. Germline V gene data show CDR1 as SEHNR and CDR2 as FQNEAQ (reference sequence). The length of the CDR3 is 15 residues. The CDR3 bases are TGTGCCAGCAGCTCAGGGACAGGGTCATATCAGCCCCAGCATTTT. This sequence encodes CASSSGTGSYQPQHF.

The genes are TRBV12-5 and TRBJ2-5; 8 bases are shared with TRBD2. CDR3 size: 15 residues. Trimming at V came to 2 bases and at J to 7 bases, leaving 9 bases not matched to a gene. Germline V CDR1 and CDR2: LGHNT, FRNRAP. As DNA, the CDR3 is TGTGCTAGTGGTTTGACCTCCGGGACTAGTAGGACCCAGTACTTC. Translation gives CASGLTSGTSRTQYF.

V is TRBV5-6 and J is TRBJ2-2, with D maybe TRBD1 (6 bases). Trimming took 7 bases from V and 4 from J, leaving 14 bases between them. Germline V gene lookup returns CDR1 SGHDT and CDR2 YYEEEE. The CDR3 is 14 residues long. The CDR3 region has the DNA TGTGCCAGCCTGGCAGGGGACCCCACCGGGGAGCTGTTTTTT. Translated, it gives CASLAGDPTGELFF.

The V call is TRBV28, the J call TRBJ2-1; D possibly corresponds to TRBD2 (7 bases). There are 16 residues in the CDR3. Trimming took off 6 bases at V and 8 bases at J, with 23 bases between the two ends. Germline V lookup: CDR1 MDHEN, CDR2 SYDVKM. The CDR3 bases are TGTGCCAGCAGACCCCCTGTGAGGGGGGGTTACGATGAGCAGTTCTTC. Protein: CASRPPVRGGYDEQFF.

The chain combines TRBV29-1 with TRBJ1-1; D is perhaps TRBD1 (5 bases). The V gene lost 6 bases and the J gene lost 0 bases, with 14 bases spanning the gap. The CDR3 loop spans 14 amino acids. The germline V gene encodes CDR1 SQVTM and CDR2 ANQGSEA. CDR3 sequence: CSVGWGGLNTEAFF. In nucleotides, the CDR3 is TGCAGCGTCGGCTGGGGCGGACTGAACACTGAAGCTTTCTTT.

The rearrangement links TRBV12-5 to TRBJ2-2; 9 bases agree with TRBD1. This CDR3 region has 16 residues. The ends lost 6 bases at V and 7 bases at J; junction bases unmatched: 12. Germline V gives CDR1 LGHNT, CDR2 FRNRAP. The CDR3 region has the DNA TGTGCTAGTGGCCAGTCATCGGACAGGGGAAGCGGGGAGCTGTTTTTT. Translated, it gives CASGQSSDRGSGELFF.

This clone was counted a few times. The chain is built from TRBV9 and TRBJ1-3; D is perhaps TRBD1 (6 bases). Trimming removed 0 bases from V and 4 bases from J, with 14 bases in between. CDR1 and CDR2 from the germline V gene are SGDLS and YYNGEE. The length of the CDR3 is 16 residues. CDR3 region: CASSVDSGALGNTIYF. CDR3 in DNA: TGTGCCAGCAGCGTAGACTCAGGGGCACTCGGAAACACCATATATTTT. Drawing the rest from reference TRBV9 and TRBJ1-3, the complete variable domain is DSGVTQTPKHLITATGQRVTLRCSPRSGDLSVYWYQQSLDQGLQFLIQYYNGEERAKGNILERFSAQQFPDLHSELNLSSLELGDSALYFCASSVDSGALGNTIYFGEGSWLTVV.

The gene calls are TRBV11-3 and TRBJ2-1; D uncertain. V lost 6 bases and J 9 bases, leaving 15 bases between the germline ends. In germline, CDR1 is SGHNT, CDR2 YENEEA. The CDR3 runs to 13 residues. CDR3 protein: CASSYGLYGEQFF. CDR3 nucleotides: TGTGCCAGCAGTTACGGTCTTTACGGTGAGCAGTTCTTC.

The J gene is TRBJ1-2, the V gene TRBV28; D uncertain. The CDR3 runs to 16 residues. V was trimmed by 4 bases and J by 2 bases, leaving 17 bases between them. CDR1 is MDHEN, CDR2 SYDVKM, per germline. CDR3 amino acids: CASSSPRGVGNYGYTF. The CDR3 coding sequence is TGTGCCAGCAGTTCCCCCCGCGGAGTCGGGAACTATGGCTACACCTTC.